The clone carrying this T cell receptor beta chain turned up a few times. Only in-frame clones appear in the TCRdb table, and some are missing; sequencing was by immunoSEQ multiplex PCR. The table has 120,000 or so clones, 92% seen once; the top ten hold approximately 0.58%. The CDR3 is 13 residues long. V gave up 0 bases and J gave up 0 bases, with 3 bases separating them. The germline gives CDR1 SGDLS, CDR2 YYNGEE. These data come from a study of control samples from healthy donors and cancer patients. This chain uses TRBV9 with TRBJ1-1; D gene unclear. This clonotype originated in a man aged 80 or over with head and neck cancer. Sequenced: PBMCs. The CDR3 is CASSVALNTEAFF. The CDR3 DNA sequence: TGTGCCAGCAGCGTAGCTCTGAACACTGAAGCTTTCTTT.